This TCR beta chain is from a study of long-term antiretroviral therapy in people with HIV. Post-ART PBMC samples numbered at least two per donor, and pre-ART ones at least one. Trimming took 6 bases from V and 5 from J; bases not matched to a gene: 4. This CDR3 spans 12 amino acids. CDR1 and CDR2 from the germline V gene are SQVTM and ANQGSEA. Assay version v3.0 of immunoSEQ was used, and it was run at survey level. The data were produced by immunoSEQ multiplex PCR, yet TCRdb's version contains in-frame clones alone and is incomplete. The data hold about 22,000 clones, with around 84% observed a single time. This clone has a single count. Its antigen is undetermined. General observations from the study: Repertoires with HIV possessed tighter CDR3 length spans than those of controls.

This sequence originates from a man in his 60s with HIV. The V gene is TRBV29-1, the J gene TRBJ2-5; 9 nucleotides line up with TRBD1. The specimen comprised unsorted PBMCs, sampled 1.3 years after starting antiretroviral therapy. DNA of the CDR3: TGCAGCGTGGACAGGGGTGTGGAGACCCAGTACTTC. Amino acid sequence: CSVDRGVETQYF.